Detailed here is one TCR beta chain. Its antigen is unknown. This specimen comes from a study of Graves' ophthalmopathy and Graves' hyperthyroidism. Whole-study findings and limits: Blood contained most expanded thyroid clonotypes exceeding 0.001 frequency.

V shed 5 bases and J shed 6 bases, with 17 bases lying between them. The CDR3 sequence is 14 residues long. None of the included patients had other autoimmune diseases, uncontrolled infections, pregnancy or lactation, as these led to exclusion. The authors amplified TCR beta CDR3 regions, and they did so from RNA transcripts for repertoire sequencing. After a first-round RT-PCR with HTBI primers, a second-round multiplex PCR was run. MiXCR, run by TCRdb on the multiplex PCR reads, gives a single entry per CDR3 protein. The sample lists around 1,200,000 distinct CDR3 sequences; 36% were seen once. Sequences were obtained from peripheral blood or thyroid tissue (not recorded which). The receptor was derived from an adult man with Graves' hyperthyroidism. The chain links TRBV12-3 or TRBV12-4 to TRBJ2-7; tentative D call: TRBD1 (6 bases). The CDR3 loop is CASSVNPTGIEQYF. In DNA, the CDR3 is TGTGCCAGCAGTGTTAACCCAACAGGGATCGAGCAGTACTTC.